These T cell receptor beta chains were read from a single sample in a study of cytomegalovirus exposure and HLA in healthy donors. Assay: immunoSEQ multiplex PCR; the TCRdb copy retains only in-frame clones and omits some. The data contain approximately 100,000 clones, 74% of them singletons. The sequencing input was PBMCs. The receptor set was obtained from a human donor in good health. Both conserved end residues are part of each CDR3. D genes are given only for firm matches. Clone size is shown for a subset of rows, as once, few, many or a class of expanded clone.

d_call j_call v_call clone_size cdr3_aa cdr3_nt
TRBD2 TRBJ2-1 TRBV5-4 NA CASSPPALAGNNEQFF TGTGCCAGCAGCCCGCCCGCGCTAGCGGGAAACAATGAGCAGTTCTTC
TRBD1 TRBJ1-2 TRBV27 NA CASSFLVRADRAKNYGYTF TGTGCCAGCAGTTTTTTGGTTCGTGCGGACAGGGCCAAGAACTATGGCTACACCTTC
NA TRBJ2-7 TRBV7-2 once CASSLPSSSYEQYF TGTGCCAGCAGCTTACCCTCGTCCTCCTACGAGCAGTACTTC
NA TRBJ1-5 TRBV28 NA CASSRQAGNQPQHF TGTGCCAGCAGCCGACAGGCTGGCAATCAGCCCCAGCATTTT
NA TRBJ1-2 TRBV5-1 NA CASSLTGPSVYGYTF TGCGCCAGCAGCTTAACAGGTCCATCGGTCTATGGCTACACCTTC
NA TRBJ1-3 TRBV30 NA CAWAFTGRVGNTIYF TGTGCCTGGGCCTTTACAGGGCGGGTTGGAAACACCATATATTTT
NA TRBJ2-7 TRBV14 few CASSQDSTAGVREQYF TGTGCCAGCAGCCAAGATTCGACGGCAGGGGTTAGGGAGCAGTACTTC
NA TRBJ2-7 TRBV6-5 NA CASSYSSLYEQYF TGTGCCAGCAGTTACTCGTCCCTTTACGAGCAGTACTTC
TRBD2 TRBJ2-1 TRBV4-2 NA CASSPSGDRNEQFF TGTGCCAGCAGCCCCAGCGGGGATAGGAATGAGCAGTTCTTC
NA TRBJ2-2 TRBV2 NA CASRSPQGWELFF TGTGCCAGCAGATCACCCCAGGGCTGGGAGCTGTTTTTT
NA TRBJ1-5 TRBV6-1 NA CASRAGINQPQHF TGTGCCAGCCGGGCAGGGATCAATCAGCCCCAGCATTTT
NA TRBJ1-2 TRBV30 NA CAWKAGGNPYGYTF TGTGCCTGGAAGGCCGGGGGGAATCCCTATGGCTACACCTTC
TRBD1 TRBJ1-4 TRBV5-6 NA CASSLTGGGTNEKLFF TGTGCCAGCAGCCTCACAGGGGGTGGAACTAATGAAAAACTGTTTTTT
NA TRBJ2-7 TRBV11-2 NA CASSGRQGLVVEQYF TGTGCCAGCAGCGGCAGACAGGGACTAGTGGTCGAGCAGTACTTC
TRBD1 TRBJ1-5 TRBV28 NA CASTPQGAGNQPQHF TGTGCCAGCACACCACAGGGGGCTGGCAATCAGCCCCAGCATTTT
NA TRBJ1-4 TRBV7-9 few CASSLARVSEKLFF TGTGCCAGCAGCTTAGCCAGGGTATCCGAAAAACTGTTTTTT
NA TRBJ2-1 TRBV28 NA CASNLEPSSYNEQFF TGTGCCAGCAACCTTGAACCTAGCTCCTACAATGAGCAGTTCTTC
NA TRBJ2-7 TRBV19 NA CASSRDRREDEQYF TGTGCCAGTAGCCGTGACAGAAGGGAAGACGAGCAGTACTTC
TRBD2 TRBJ2-2 TRBV7-2 NA CASSSPTSGGHTGELFF TGTGCCAGCAGCTCACCGACTAGCGGGGGGCACACCGGGGAGCTGTTTTTT
NA TRBJ1-5 TRBV28 NA CASSLGGDSNQPQHF TGTGCCAGCAGTTTGGGAGGGGATAGCAATCAGCCCCAGCATTTT
NA TRBJ2-1 TRBV9 NA CASTPTTGEGFNEQFF TGTGCCAGCACCCCCACGACAGGGGAGGGGTTCAATGAGCAGTTCTTC
NA TRBJ1-5 TRBV7-8 NA CASSPSVNQPQHF TGTGCCAGCAGCCCGAGTGTCAATCAGCCCCAGCATTTT
NA TRBJ2-6 TRBV30 NA CAWNGKSSGANVLTF TGTGCCTGGAACGGGAAGAGCTCTGGGGCCAACGTCCTGACTTTC
TRBD1 TRBJ2-6 TRBV6-4 NA CASSDSTGGSGANVLTF TGTGCCAGCAGTGACTCCACAGGGGGCTCTGGGGCCAACGTCCTGACTTTC
TRBD1 TRBJ2-2 TRBV18 few CASLPGQVNTGELFF TGTGCCAGCCTACCCGGACAGGTGAACACCGGGGAGCTGTTTTTT
NA TRBJ2-7 TRBV7-9 few CASSPGQVYEQYF TGTGCCAGCAGCCCGGGACAAGTATACGAGCAGTACTTC
NA TRBJ2-7 TRBV15 NA CATSREVSYEQYF TGTGCCACCAGCAGAGAAGTCAGCTACGAGCAGTACTTC
TRBD1 TRBJ1-4 TRBV5-6 few CASSSKGAWIEKLFF TGTGCCAGCAGCTCCAAGGGGGCCTGGATTGAAAAACTGTTTTTT
NA TRBJ1-1 TRBV6-1 NA CASSTIAYTEAFF TGTGCCAGCAGTACAATAGCTTACACTGAAGCTTTCTTT
NA TRBJ2-3 TRBV21-1 NA CASSATRLAGSDTQYF TGTGCCAGCAGCGCGACGCGTCTAGCTGGTAGTGATACGCAGTATTTT
NA TRBJ1-2 TRBV4-2 NA CASSQDHAGNYGYTF TGTGCCAGCAGCCAAGACCATGCCGGTAACTATGGCTACACCTTC
NA TRBJ1-1 TRBV27 NA CASSLTGINTEAFF TGTGCCAGCAGTTTAACGGGGATTAACACTGAAGCTTTCTTT
TRBD1 TRBJ1-2 TRBV7-8 once CASSARTGDGYTF TGTGCCAGCAGCGCCAGGACAGGGGATGGCTACACCTTC
TRBD1 TRBJ1-3 TRBV25-1 NA CASSEGTGGRNTIYF TGTGCCAGCAGTGAAGGGACAGGGGGGAGAAACACCATATATTTT
NA TRBJ1-1 TRBV5-6 few CASSGGALSNTEAFF TGTGCCAGCAGCGGGGGGGCACTCTCGAACACTGAAGCTTTCTTT
NA TRBJ1-4 TRBV28 NA CASRTIQGTNEKLFF TGTGCCAGCAGGACCATACAGGGAACTAATGAAAAACTGTTTTTT
TRBD2 TRBJ2-2 TRBV28 NA CASSLLTSGRVTGELFF TGTGCCAGCAGTTTATTAACTAGCGGGAGAGTCACCGGGGAGCTGTTTTTT
TRBD2 TRBJ2-7 TRBV10-3 NA CAISTTSRSYEQYF TGTGCCATCAGTACGACTAGCAGATCCTACGAGCAGTACTTC
NA TRBJ1-1 TRBV4-1 NA CASSQAGSGNTEAFF TGCGCCAGCAGCCAAGCAGGGTCCGGGAACACTGAAGCTTTCTTT
TRBD2 TRBJ2-2 TRBV4-2 NA CASSPSGGANTGELFF TGTGCCAGCAGCCCGAGCGGGGGGGCGAACACCGGGGAGCTGTTTTTT
TRBD1 TRBJ2-5 TRBV15 NA CATSRDRGEETQYF TGTGCCACCAGCAGGGACAGGGGGGAAGAGACCCAGTACTTC
NA TRBJ2-7 TRBV2 NA CASRDTSYEQYF TGTGCCAGCCGGGACACGTCCTACGAGCAGTACTTC
NA TRBJ1-2 TRBV5-1 NA CASSLGPNDYGYTF TGCGCCAGCAGCTTGGGCCCTAACGACTATGGCTACACCTTC
NA TRBJ1-3 TRBV7-2 NA CASSLDRAGNTIYF TGTGCCAGCAGCTTAGACAGGGCTGGAAACACCATATATTTT
NA TRBJ1-2 TRBV7-9 NA CASSLASGRANYGYTF TGTGCCAGCAGCTTAGCGAGTGGGCGGGCTAACTATGGCTACACCTTC
NA TRBJ1-5 TRBV19 NA CASSSSGFSGNQPQHF TGTGCCAGTAGTAGCTCAGGGTTTTCGGGCAATCAGCCCCAGCATTTT
TRBD1 TRBJ1-4 TRBV4-1 NA CASSQGPGTGGEKLFF TGCGCCAGCAGCCAAGGGCCCGGGACAGGAGGTGAAAAACTGTTTTTT
TRBD1 TRBJ2-7 TRBV10-2 NA CASSWDRGNYEQYF TGCGCCAGCAGTTGGGACAGGGGGAACTACGAGCAGTACTTC